This T cell receptor beta chain was sequenced for a study of control samples from healthy donors and cancer patients. Assay: immunoSEQ multiplex PCR; the TCRdb copy retains only in-frame clones and omits some. The sample yields approximately 66,000 clones, 90% seen once. Germline assignment: CDR1 SGHAT and CDR2 FQNNGV. Trimming took 0 bases from V and 6 from J; bases not matched to a gene: 3. This CDR3 has 15 residues. Sequenced sample: PBMCs. The source is a man aged 60-69 years with colorectal cancer. The chain has TRBV11-2 and TRBJ2-7, with 12 nucleotides matching TRBD2. CDR3 sequence reads: CASSLDLAGGLEQYF. CDR3 DNA sequence: TGTGCCAGCAGCTTAGATCTAGCGGGGGGGCTCGAGCAGTACTTC.